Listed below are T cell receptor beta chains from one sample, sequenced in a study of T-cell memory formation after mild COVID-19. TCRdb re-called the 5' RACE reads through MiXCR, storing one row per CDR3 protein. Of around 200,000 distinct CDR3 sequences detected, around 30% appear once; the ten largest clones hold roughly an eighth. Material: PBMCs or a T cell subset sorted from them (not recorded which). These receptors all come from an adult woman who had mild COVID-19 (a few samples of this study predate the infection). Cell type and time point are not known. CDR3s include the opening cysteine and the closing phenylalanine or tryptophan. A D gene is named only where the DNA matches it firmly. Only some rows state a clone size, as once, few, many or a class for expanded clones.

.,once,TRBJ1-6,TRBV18,TGTGCCAGCTCACCCTTACAGGGAAACCCTTGGGATTCACCCCTCCACTTT,CASSPLQGNPWDSPLHF
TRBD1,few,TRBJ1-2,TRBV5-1,TGCGCCAGCAGCTTTTCGACAGGGATCTATGGCTACACCTTC,CASSFSTGIYGYTF
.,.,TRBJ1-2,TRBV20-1,TGCAGTGCAAGGGCGTCTAACTATGGCTACACCTTC,CSARASNYGYTF
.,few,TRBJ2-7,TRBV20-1,TGCAGTGCTAGTGAAGAGGGAACCTACGAGCAGTACTTC,CSASEEGTYEQYF
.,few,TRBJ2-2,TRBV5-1,TGCGCCAGCAGCTTGGACAGGATTACGAACACCGGGGAGCTGTTTTTT,CASSLDRITNTGELFF
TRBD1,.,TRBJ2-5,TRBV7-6,TGTGCCAGCAGCTTATGGGCGGTAGGACAGGGAGAGACCCAGTACTTC,CASSLWAVGQGETQYF
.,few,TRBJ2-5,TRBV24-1,TGTGCCACCAGTGATCCCGAGCGAACCCAAGAGACCCAGTACTTC,CATSDPERTQETQYF
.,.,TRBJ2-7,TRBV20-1,TGCAGTGCTAGGGGCGGGTACCCGACCTACGAGCAGTACTTC,CSARGGYPTYEQYF
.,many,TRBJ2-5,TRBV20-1,TGCAGTGCGCGGCGGGACCTCGAAGGAGCGACCCAGTACTTC,CSARRDLEGATQYF
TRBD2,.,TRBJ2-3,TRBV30,TGTGCCTGGACCAGCGGGGGGGTGTTAGATACGCAGTATTTT,CAWTSGGVLDTQYF